One sample yielded the 27 T cell receptor beta chains listed below, sequenced in a study of metastatic and nonmetastatic thyroid tumors. MiXCR re-clonotyped the PCR reads for TCRdb. The sample lists 15,000 to 20,000 clones, about 28% occurring once. Every patient was untreated before thyroid surgery. Sequenced: tumor tissue. Source of these receptors: a female donor with papillary thyroid cancer or a benign thyroid nodule (not recorded which). Some clones in this sample may be carry-over from other donors' samples.

This clone was counted ten times or more. The CDR3 nucleotides read TGTGCCAGTAGTATCGGACAGGAGAGTAAAAATGAAAAACTGTTTTTT. Protein: CASSIGQESKNEKLFF. The V gene is TRBV19, the J gene TRBJ1-4, with 7 positions matching TRBD1. There are 16 residues in the CDR3. Trimming cost V 3 bases and J 5 bases; bases outside gene matches: 9. CDR1 and CDR2 (germline): LNHDA, SQIVND (reference sequence).

The count of this clone is one. The V and J genes are TRBV6-1 and TRBJ1-5; a possible D gene is TRBD1 (5 bases). The germline V gene encodes CDR1 MNHNS and CDR2 SASEGT. V was trimmed by 6 bases and J by 5 bases, leaving 11 bases between them. The CDR3 spans 13 residues. CDR3 region: CASSPGGDQPQHF. CDR3 coding DNA: TGTGCCAGCAGCCCGGGGGGTGATCAGCCCCAGCATTTT.

This chain uses TRBV30 with TRBJ2-5, with D possibly being TRBD2 (5 bases). V was trimmed by 3 bases and J by 0 bases, leaving 17 bases between them. Germline values: CDR1 GTSNPN, CDR2 SVGIG (reference sequence). The CDR3 consists of 16 residues. The CDR3 DNA sequence: TGTGCCTGGAGCCTAGCTGTGGCCGCGTACCAAGAGACCCAGTACTTC. Its translation is CAWSLAVAAYQETQYF.

This clone was found many times. The J gene is TRBJ2-7, the V gene TRBV20-1; D is tentatively TRBD1 or TRBD2 (5 bases each). Between the trimmed V and J ends, which lost 6 bases and 6 bases, there was a span of 21 bases. CDR1 is DFQATT, CDR2 SNEGSKA, per germline (reference sequence). The CDR3 length is 14 residues. This chain's CDR3 is CSAPPGALAPEQYF. CDR3 nucleotide sequence: TGCAGTGCGCCTCCCGGGGCCCTCGCGCCCGAGCAGTACTTC.

There are a few counts of this clone. Sequence at one end of the junction differs from germline and may be a read error. The chain employs TRBV6-1 and TRBJ1-2, with D unresolved. Per the germline V gene, CDR1 is MNHNS and CDR2 is SASEGT. The CDR3 totals 13 residues. The CDR3 nucleotides are TGTGTCAGCAGTCCCGGTGTAAATTATGGCTACACCTTC. Its translation: CVSSPGVNYGYTF.

This clone was found a few times. The CDR3 loop is CASSFGGPTDTQYF. CDR3 in DNA: TGTGCCAGCAGTTTCGGAGGGCCCACAGATACGCAGTATTTT. The V call is TRBV6-2 or TRBV6-3, the J call TRBJ2-3; a possible D gene is TRBD2 (6 bases). Per the germline V gene, CDR1 is MNHEY and CDR2 is SVGEGT. This CDR3 spans 14 amino acids. V dropped 4 bases and J dropped 2 bases, with 10 bases sitting between them.

Here the CDR3 reads CASSFGALRRGPYGYTF. DNA for the CDR3: TGTGCCAGCAGCTTTGGGGCACTCAGGAGGGGCCCCTATGGCTACACCTTC. The genes are TRBV11-2 and TRBJ1-2, with D perhaps matching TRBD1 (5 bases). The CDR3 has 17 residues. V was shortened by 3 bases and J by 4 bases, with 21 bases between the two germline ends. Germline V gene lookup returns CDR1 SGHAT and CDR2 FQNNGV.

This chain uses TRBV11-2 with TRBJ2-7, with D perhaps TRBD2 (5 bases). This CDR3 comprises 13 residues. Germline values: CDR1 SGHAT, CDR2 FQNNGV. V lost 5 bases to trimming and J lost 3 bases, with 11 bases between them. CDR3 amino acids: CASSLRRDYEQYF. The CDR3 DNA reads as TGTGCCAGCAGCCTCCGACGGGACTACGAGCAGTACTTC.

This clone was seen a few times. A much bigger clone sits one base away, suggesting this may be a read error. This chain uses TRBV20-1 with TRBJ2-3; D call uncertain. TRBJ1-5 explains the end of the DNA better; the J call may be wrong. This CDR3 region has 11 residues. CDR1 and CDR2 from the germline V gene are DFQATT and SNEGSKA (reference sequence). CDR3: CSARTKDTQHF. CDR3 DNA sequence: TGCAGTGCGAGGACGAAGGATACGCAGCATTTT.

By sample fraction, this clone is medium-sized. This chain links TRBV6-5 with TRBJ1-1; 10 bases line up with TRBD1. The CDR3 has 14 amino acids. V dropped 2 bases and J dropped 7; count of bases not matched to a gene: 4. Germline loops: CDR1 MNHEY, CDR2 SVGAGI. This chain's CDR3 is CASSYRQGASEAFF. CDR3 DNA: TGTGCCAGCAGTTACCGACAGGGGGCGAGTGAAGCTTTCTTT.

This clone has more than one count but fewer than ten. A much more abundant neighbour one base away suggests this may be a read error. This chain connects TRBV7-9 to TRBJ2-3; D uncertain. The V gene lost 5 bases and the J gene lost 6 bases, with 6 bases spanning the gap. The CDR3 loop spans 11 amino acids. CDR1 SEHNR and CDR2 FQNEAQ come from the germline V gene (reference sequence). The CDR3 bases are TGTGCCAGCAGCCACGTGGATACGCAGTATTTT. Translating it yields CASSHVDTQYF.

There are many counts of this clone. This chain links TRBV11-2 with TRBJ2-3; TRBD1 matches 8 bases. Trimming removed 7 bases from V and 2 bases from J; junction bases left unmatched: 2. The CDR3 covers 13 residues. Germline lookup yields CDR1 SGHAT and CDR2 FQNNGV. CDR3 DNA sequence: TGTGCCAGCACCAGGGGGCACACAGATACGCAGTATTTT. Translation gives CASTRGHTDTQYF.

On this clone: One junction end does not reproduce the germline sequence, and a read error may be involved. The chain links TRBV5-4 to TRBJ2-5; D ambiguous. There are 14 residues in the CDR3. Germline values: CDR1 SGHNT, CDR2 YYREEE (reference sequence). The chain's CDR3 is CSSSLGQSQETQYF. CDR3 in DNA: TGCTCCAGCAGCTTGGGCCAGTCCCAAGAGACCCAGTACTTC. The whole variable domain, filled in from reference TRBV5-4 and TRBJ2-5, reads ETGVTQSPTHLIKTRGQQVTLRCSSQSGHNTVSWYQQALGQGPQFIFQYYREEENGRGNFPPRFSGLQFPNYSSELNVNALELDDSALYLCSSSLGQSQETQYFGPGTRLLVL.

Only a few counts were recorded for this clone. The chain is built from TRBV9 and TRBJ2-2; unclear D gene. V was shortened by 5 bases and J by 4 bases, with 18 bases between the two germline ends. Germline values: CDR1 SGDLS, CDR2 YYNGEE. CDR3 length: 16 residues. As DNA, the CDR3 is TGTGCCAGCAGAGTAAGATACGGGCCGACCACCGGGGAGCTGTTTTTT. This encodes CASRVRYGPTTGELFF.

This clone was detected many times. The J gene is TRBJ2-7, the V gene TRBV27, with unresolved D. The CDR3 is made up of 11 amino acids. Looked up from germline, CDR1 is MNHEY and CDR2 is SMNVEV (reference sequence). The V gene lost 10 bases and the J gene lost 4 bases, with 11 bases spanning the gap. In DNA, the CDR3 is TGTGCCACCACCTGGGGTTACGAGCAGTACTTC. Protein product: CATTWGYEQYF.

This clone appeared many times. The chain's CDR3 is CASSPERGLETQYF. As DNA, the CDR3 is TGTGCCAGCTCACCAGAGCGAGGCTTGGAGACCCAGTACTTC. The rearrangement links TRBV18 to TRBJ2-5; D gene ambiguous. V lost 2 bases, J lost 5 bases, and 12 bases lay in between. The CDR3 spans 14 residues. CDR1 and CDR2 (germline): KGHSH, LQKENI.

The chain links TRBV19 to TRBJ2-2; perhaps D is TRBD1 or TRBD2 (5 bases each). The germline gives CDR1 LNHDA, CDR2 SQIVND (reference sequence). CDR3 size: 15 residues. Trimming took off 3 bases at V and 4 bases at J, with 12 bases between the two ends. The CDR3, as DNA: TGTGCCAGTAGTATTGGGGGTTTAGGCACCGGGGAGCTGTTTTTT. Protein sequence: CASSIGGLGTGELFF.

This clone was observed many times. The rearrangement uses TRBV30 and TRBJ1-2; D may be TRBD1 (6 bases). Trimming stripped 5 bases from V and 3 bases from J, with 13 bases between. This CDR3 is built from 13 residues. CDR1 is GTSNPN and CDR2 is SVGIG in the germline V gene (reference sequence). Here the CDR3 reads CAWDETGYYGYTF. DNA of the CDR3: TGTGCCTGGGATGAAACAGGGTACTATGGCTACACCTTC.

This clone was counted ten times or more. The genes are TRBV6-1 and TRBJ1-4; TRBD1 agrees at 9 bases. This CDR3 is 14 amino acids long. Germline V gene sequence: CDR1 MNHNS, CDR2 SASEGT. The trim removed 5 bases at V and 7 bases at J, leaving 5 bases unmatched. The CDR3 here is CASSSTGGTEKLFF. The CDR3 bases are TGTGCCAGCAGTTCCACAGGGGGCACTGAAAAACTGTTTTTT.

Ten or more counts support this clone. The V gene is TRBV5-6, the J gene TRBJ1-2, with TRBD1 as a possible D gene (5 bases). The germline gives CDR1 SGHDT, CDR2 YYEEEE. The V and J ends lost 3 bases and 6 bases respectively, with 15 bases between them. There are 14 residues in the CDR3. The CDR3 loop is CASSSLRGEHGYTF. CDR3 sequence (DNA): TGTGCCAGCAGCTCCCTGAGGGGAGAACATGGCTACACCTTC.

A note on this clone: A much larger clone is a single base away; this may be a read error. V and J are TRBV7-3 and TRBJ2-3, with 8 bases fitting TRBD2. This CDR3 region has 15 residues. Germline loops: CDR1 SGHTA, CDR2 FQGTGA. The J segment lost 1 base and the V segment lost 5 bases, leaving 5 bases of the junction unmatched. In nucleotides, the CDR3 is TGTGCCAGCAGCAGTAGCGGGGAGGGCACAGATACGCAGTATTTT. Translated, it gives CASSSSGEGTDTQYF.

This clone was seen many times. Here the CDR3 reads CASSPNDPGPEAYEQYF. The CDR3 DNA follows: TGTGCCAGCAGCCCCAATGACCCGGGACCGGAGGCCTACGAGCAGTACTTC. The chain employs TRBV9 and TRBJ2-7; D may be TRBD1 or TRBD2 (5 bases each). Trimming shortened V by 4 bases and J by 2 bases, and 22 bases separated the two germline ends. The CDR3 loop spans 17 amino acids. CDR1 is SGDLS and CDR2 is YYNGEE in the germline V gene.

The genes are TRBV6-2 or TRBV6-3 and TRBJ1-6; D gene ambiguous. Trimming pared 6 bases from V and 10 bases from J, leaving 13 bases between. This CDR3 region has 13 residues. The germline gives CDR1 MNHEY, CDR2 SVGEGT. The CDR3 sequence: CASSPQSGSPLHF. The CDR3 bases are TGTGCCAGCAGCCCCCAGTCGGGGTCACCCCTCCACTTT.

As regards this clone: At one end, the junction sequence differs from germline, possibly due to a read error. The chain joins TRBV5-1 to TRBJ1-1; D is undetermined. This CDR3 is built from 15 residues. The germline V gene has CDR1 SGHRS and CDR2 YFSETQ. CDR3 coding DNA: TGCGCCAGCATTCCGGAGGTTAACATGAACACTGAAGCTCTCTTT. Translated, it gives CASIPEVNMNTEALF.

The chain couples TRBV9 to TRBJ1-6, with D tentatively TRBD1 (5 bases). Germline-derived CDR1 and CDR2 are SGDLS and YYNGEE. The CDR3 has 16 amino acids. The V end was cut by 3 bases, the J end by 5 bases, with 15 bases between. The CDR3 loop is CASSADGTPNNSPLHF. CDR3 sequence (DNA): TGTGCCAGCAGCGCCGACGGGACGCCTAATAATTCACCCCTCCACTTT.

CDR3 residues: CASSLVSTSGGYQETQYF. The CDR3 DNA is TGTGCCAGCAGCTTAGTATCTACTAGCGGTGGTTACCAAGAGACCCAGTACTTC. V usage is TRBV11-2 and J usage is TRBJ2-5, with TRBD2 identical over 8 bases. The J segment lost 0 bases and the V segment lost 1 base, leaving 10 bases of the junction unmatched. The germline gives CDR1 SGHAT, CDR2 FQNNGV. The CDR3 runs 18 residues.

This clone is a singleton in its sample. V is TRBV5-5 and J is TRBJ1-1; D ambiguous. Germline CDR1 and CDR2: SGHKS and YYEKEE (reference sequence). V was cut by 4 bases and J by 0 bases, with 16 bases left in between. The CDR3 is made up of 16 amino acids. The CDR3 loop reads CASSEETIAVNTEAFF. DNA of the CDR3: TGTGCCAGCAGCGAGGAAACCATAGCCGTGAACACTGAAGCTTTCTTT.